These 4 T cell receptor beta chains were sequenced from one sample in a study of spatial heterogeneity in lung cancer. Time point in this sample: sample taken at primary tumor resection. Whole RNA obtained from tumor, nontumor lung or frozen PBMC underwent sequencing without sorting. TCRdb re-analysed the 5' RACE reads in MiXCR, keeping a single row per CDR3 protein. The sample has 40,000 to 45,000 distinct CDR3 sequences; 6% to 7.5% are singletons. Material: PBMCs, obtained at surgery. These receptors came from a female donor with early-stage non-small cell lung cancer.

The sample holds many counts of this clonotype. V and J are TRBV29-1 and TRBJ2-3, with TRBD2 matching over 14 bases. The length of the CDR3 is 16 residues. The V and J ends lost 6 bases and 3 bases, in that order; junction bases with no gene match: 8. CDR1 and CDR2 from the germline V gene are SQVTM and ANQGSEA. In DNA, the CDR3 is TGCAGCGTCCAGGGACTAGCGGGGGTAACGACAGATACGCAGTATTTT. It encodes CSVQGLAGVTTDTQYF.

This clonotype has ten or more counts. This rearrangement joins TRBV9 to TRBJ2-3, with D possibly TRBD2 on 7 matching bases. Trimming shortened V by 4 bases and J by 6 bases, and 18 bases separated the two germline ends. This CDR3 spans 15 amino acids. Germline-derived CDR1 and CDR2 are SGDLS and YYNGEE. In DNA, the CDR3 is TGTGCCAGCAGCCGGAGCTTCCGGGGGGCCGATACGCAGTATTTT. It encodes CASSRSFRGADTQYF.

The chain couples TRBV20-1 to TRBJ2-7; TRBD1 or TRBD2 may be the D gene (6 bases each). Looked up from germline, CDR1 is DFQATT and CDR2 is SNEGSKA (reference sequence). The CDR3 contains 16 residues. Trimming took off 2 bases at V and 2 bases at J, with 19 bases between the two ends. This CDR3 is CSARLFRGGATYEQYF. The CDR3 nucleotides are TGCAGTGCTAGACTTTTCAGGGGCGGGGCCACCTACGAGCAGTACTTC.

This clonotype was detected a few times. This chain links TRBV7-2 with TRBJ2-7; a weak D match, TRBD1 (6 bases). Trimming removed 6 bases at V and 1 base at J, with 16 bases between. From germline, CDR1 is SGHTA and CDR2 FQGNSA. This CDR3 is built from 15 residues. CDR3 amino acids: CASSGFGGPSYEQYF. CDR3 sequence (DNA): TGTGCCAGCAGTGGATTTGGGGGCCCTTCCTACGAGCAGTACTTC.